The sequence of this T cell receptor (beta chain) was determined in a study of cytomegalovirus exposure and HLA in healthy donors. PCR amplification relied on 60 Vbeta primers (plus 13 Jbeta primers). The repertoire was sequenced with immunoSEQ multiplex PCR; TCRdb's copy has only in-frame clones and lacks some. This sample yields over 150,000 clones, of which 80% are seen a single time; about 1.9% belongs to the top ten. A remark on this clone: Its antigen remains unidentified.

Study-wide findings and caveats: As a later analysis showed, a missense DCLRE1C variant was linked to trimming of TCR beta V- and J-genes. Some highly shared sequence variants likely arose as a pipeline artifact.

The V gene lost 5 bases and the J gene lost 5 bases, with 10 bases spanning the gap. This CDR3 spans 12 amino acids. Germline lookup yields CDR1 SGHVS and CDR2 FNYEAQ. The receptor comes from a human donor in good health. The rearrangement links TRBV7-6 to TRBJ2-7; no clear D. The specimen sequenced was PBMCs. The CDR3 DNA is TGTGCCAGCAGCCCCCTAGACCACGAGCAGTACTTC. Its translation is CASSPLDHEQYF.